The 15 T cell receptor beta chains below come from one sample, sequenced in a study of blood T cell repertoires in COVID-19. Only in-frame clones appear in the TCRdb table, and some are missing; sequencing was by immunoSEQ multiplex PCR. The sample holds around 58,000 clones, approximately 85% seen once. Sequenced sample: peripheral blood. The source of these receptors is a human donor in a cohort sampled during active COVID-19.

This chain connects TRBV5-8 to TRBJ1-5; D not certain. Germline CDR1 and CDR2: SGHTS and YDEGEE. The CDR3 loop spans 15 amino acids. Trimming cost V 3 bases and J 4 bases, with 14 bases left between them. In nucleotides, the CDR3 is TGTGCCAGCAGCTCAGCGTCTGGGTGGAATCAGCCCCAGCATTTT. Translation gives CASSSASGWNQPQHF.

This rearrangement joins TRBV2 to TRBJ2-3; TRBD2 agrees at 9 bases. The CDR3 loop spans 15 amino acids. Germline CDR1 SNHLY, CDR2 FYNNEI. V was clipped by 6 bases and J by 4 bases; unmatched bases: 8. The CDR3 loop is CASSRAGGGSDTQYF. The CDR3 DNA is TGTGCCAGCAGCCGAGCGGGGGGCGGATCAGATACGCAGTATTTT.

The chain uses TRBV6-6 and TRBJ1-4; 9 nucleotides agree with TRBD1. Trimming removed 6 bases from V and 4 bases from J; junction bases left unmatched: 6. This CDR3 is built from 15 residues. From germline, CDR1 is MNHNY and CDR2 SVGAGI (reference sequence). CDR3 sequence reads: CASRTTGGNNEKLFF. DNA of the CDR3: TGTGCCAGCAGGACTACAGGGGGCAATAATGAAAAACTGTTTTTT.

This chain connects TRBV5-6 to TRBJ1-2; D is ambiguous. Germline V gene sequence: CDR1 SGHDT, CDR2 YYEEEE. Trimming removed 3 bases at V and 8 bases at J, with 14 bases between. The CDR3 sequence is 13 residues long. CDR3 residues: CASSWEGVDGYTF. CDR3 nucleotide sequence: TGTGCCAGCAGCTGGGAGGGTGTGGACGGCTACACCTTC.

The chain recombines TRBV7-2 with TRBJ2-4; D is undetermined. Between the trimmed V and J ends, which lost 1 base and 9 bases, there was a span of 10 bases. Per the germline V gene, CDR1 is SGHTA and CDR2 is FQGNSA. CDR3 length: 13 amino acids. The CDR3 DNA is TGTGCCAGCAGCTTAGTTGAGAGTTCCATTCAGTACTTC. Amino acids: CASSLVESSIQYF.

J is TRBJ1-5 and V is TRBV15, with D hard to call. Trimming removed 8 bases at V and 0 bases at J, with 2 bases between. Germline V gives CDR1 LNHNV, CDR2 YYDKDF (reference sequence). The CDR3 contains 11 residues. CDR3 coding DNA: TGTGCCACCTATAGCAATCAGCCCCAGCATTTT. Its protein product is CATYSNQPQHF. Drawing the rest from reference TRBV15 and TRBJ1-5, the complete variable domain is DAMVIQNPRYQVTQFGKPVTLSCSQTLNHNVMYWYQQKSSQAPKLLFHYYDKDFNNEADTPDNFQSRRPNTSFCFLDIRSPGLGDTAMYLCATYSNQPQHFGDGTRLSIL.

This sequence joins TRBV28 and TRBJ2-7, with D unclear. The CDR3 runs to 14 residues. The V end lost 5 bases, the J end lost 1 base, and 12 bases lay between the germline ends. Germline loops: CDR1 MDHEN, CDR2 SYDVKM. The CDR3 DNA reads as TGTGCCAGCAGTCTCCCGGTCGGTTCCTACGAGCAGTACTTC. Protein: CASSLPVGSYEQYF.

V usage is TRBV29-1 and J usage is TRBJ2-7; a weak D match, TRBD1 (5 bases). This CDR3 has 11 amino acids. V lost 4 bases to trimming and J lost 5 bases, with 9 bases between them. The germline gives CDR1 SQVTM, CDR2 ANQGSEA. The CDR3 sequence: CSVVREHEQYF. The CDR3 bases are TGCAGCGTTGTCAGGGAACACGAGCAGTACTTC.

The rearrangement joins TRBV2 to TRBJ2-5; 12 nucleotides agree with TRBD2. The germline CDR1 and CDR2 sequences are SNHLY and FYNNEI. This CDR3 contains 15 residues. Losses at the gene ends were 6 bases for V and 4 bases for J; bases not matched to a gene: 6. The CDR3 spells CASRRTSGTSETQYF. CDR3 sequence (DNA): TGTGCCAGCAGGAGGACTAGCGGGACATCAGAGACCCAGTACTTC.

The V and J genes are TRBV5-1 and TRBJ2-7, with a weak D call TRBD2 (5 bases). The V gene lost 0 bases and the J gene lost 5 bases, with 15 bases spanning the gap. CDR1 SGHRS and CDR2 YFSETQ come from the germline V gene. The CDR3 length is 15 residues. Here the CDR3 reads CASSLDPGSFNEQYF. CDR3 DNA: TGCGCCAGCAGCTTGGACCCGGGGTCCTTCAACGAGCAGTACTTC.

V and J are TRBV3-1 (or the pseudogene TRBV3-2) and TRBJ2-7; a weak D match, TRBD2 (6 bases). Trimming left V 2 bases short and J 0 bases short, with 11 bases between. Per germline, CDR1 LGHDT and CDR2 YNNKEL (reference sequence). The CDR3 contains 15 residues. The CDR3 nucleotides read TGTGCCAGCAGCCAACGGAGGGGACCCTCCTACGAGCAGTACTTC. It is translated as CASSQRRGPSYEQYF.

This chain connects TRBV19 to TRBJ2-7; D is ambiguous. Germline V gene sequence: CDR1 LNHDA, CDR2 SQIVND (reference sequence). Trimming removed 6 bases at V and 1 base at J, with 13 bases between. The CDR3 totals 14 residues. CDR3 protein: CASSHPSKSYEQYF. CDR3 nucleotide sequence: TGTGCCAGTAGCCACCCGAGTAAGTCCTACGAGCAGTACTTC.

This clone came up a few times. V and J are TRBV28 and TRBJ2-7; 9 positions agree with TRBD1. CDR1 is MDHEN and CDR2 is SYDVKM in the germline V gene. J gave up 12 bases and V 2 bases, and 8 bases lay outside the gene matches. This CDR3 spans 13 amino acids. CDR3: CASSLPGQGSWYF. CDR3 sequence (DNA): TGTGCCAGCAGTTTACCCGGACAGGGGAGTTGGTACTTC.

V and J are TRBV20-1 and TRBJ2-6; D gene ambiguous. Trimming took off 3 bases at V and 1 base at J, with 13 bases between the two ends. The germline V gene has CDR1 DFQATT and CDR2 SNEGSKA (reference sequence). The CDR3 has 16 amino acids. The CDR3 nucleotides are TGCAGTGCTAGTATCGCGCTCTATTCTGGGGCCAACGTCCTGACTTTC. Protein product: CSASIALYSGANVLTF.

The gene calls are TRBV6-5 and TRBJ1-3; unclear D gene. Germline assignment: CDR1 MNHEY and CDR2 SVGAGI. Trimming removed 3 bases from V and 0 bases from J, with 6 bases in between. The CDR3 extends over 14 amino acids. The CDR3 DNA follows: TGTGCCAGCAGTTATTCTAACTCTGGAAACACCATATATTTT. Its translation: CASSYSNSGNTIYF.